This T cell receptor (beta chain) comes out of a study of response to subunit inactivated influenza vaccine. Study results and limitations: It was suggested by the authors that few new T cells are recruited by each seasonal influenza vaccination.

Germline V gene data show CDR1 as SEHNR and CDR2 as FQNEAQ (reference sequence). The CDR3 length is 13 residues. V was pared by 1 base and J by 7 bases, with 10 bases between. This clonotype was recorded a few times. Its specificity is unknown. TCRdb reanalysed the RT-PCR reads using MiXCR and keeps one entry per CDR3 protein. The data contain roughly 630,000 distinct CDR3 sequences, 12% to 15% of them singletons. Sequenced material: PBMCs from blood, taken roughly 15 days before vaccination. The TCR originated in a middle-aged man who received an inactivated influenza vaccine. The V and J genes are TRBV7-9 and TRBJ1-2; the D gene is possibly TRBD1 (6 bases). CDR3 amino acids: CASSLEQGFGYTF. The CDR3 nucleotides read TGTGCCAGCAGCTTAGAACAGGGTTTTGGCTACACCTTC.